Below are 7 T cell receptor beta chains sequenced from a single sample in a study of blood T cell repertoires in COVID-19. Sequencing was performed with immunoSEQ multiplex PCR; in TCRdb, only in-frame clones are kept and a portion is missing. The table lists 450,000 or so clones, roughly 91% of them singletons, with about 0.63% in the top ten. Material: PBMCs or T cells enriched from blood (not recorded which). The receptor set was obtained from a man aged 18 to 29 who had recovered from COVID-19.

With regard to this clone: The same CDR3 also results from other DNA sequences found in this sample. This chain uses TRBV5-1 with TRBJ1-1; tentatively, D is TRBD1 (5 bases). CDR1 SGHRS and CDR2 YFSETQ come from the germline V gene. Trimming left V 4 bases short and J 4 bases short, with 8 bases between. CDR3 size: 12 residues. The CDR3 DNA is TGCGCCAGCAGCCAGGGAGGCACTGAAGCTTTCTTT. The encoded protein is CASSQGGTEAFF.

Many counts were recorded for this clone. V usage is TRBV7-3 and J usage is TRBJ1-6, with D tentatively TRBD1 (5 bases). The CDR3 is made up of 14 amino acids. Germline V gene data show CDR1 as SGHTA and CDR2 as FQGTGA. V gave up 5 bases and J gave up 5 bases, with 10 bases separating them. As DNA, the CDR3 is TGTGCCAGCAGCCCACAGGCTGATAATTCACCCCTCCACTTT. It codes for CASSPQADNSPLHF.

This clone was counted a few times. The chain links TRBV12-3 or TRBV12-4 to TRBJ1-6, with 9 bases fitting TRBD1. V shed 11 bases, J shed 7 bases, and the junction held 6 bases outside the gene matches. The CDR3 has 13 residues. CDR3 protein: CAVGGQGNSPLHF. The CDR3 DNA reads TGTGCCGTCGGAGGACAGGGGAATTCACCCCTCCACTTT.

The chain couples TRBV5-8 to TRBJ1-3; tentatively, D is TRBD1 (5 bases). Looked up from germline, CDR1 is SGHTS and CDR2 is YDEGEE. V lost 0 bases and J 0 bases, leaving 13 bases between the germline ends. The CDR3 runs to 17 residues. CDR3 DNA sequence: TGTGCCAGCAGCTTGGTTTTCAGGGCACTCTCTGGAAACACCATATATTTT. Protein: CASSLVFRALSGNTIYF.

The chain carries TRBV28 and TRBJ1-1, with D perhaps TRBD1 (5 bases). CDR3 length: 14 residues. Trimming took 2 bases from V and 4 from J, leaving 11 bases between them. Germline CDR1 and CDR2: MDHEN and SYDVKM. This CDR3 is CASSLGARGTEAFF. The CDR3 DNA reads TGTGCCAGCAGTTTAGGGGCCCGAGGCACTGAAGCTTTCTTT.

This clone was detected only once. This rearrangement joins TRBV2 to TRBJ2-1, with no clear D. Trimming cost V 1 base and J 4 bases, with 8 bases left between them. The CDR3 length is 14 residues. The V gene's germline CDR1 is SNHLY and CDR2 FYNNEI. CDR3 nucleotides: TGTGCCAGCAGTGAAGAGGCGGATTACAATGAGCAGTTCTTC. The encoded protein is CASSEEADYNEQFF.

The rearrangement joins TRBV19 to TRBJ1-3; no clear D gene. This CDR3 spans 17 amino acids. V was shortened by 3 bases and J by 4 bases, with 19 bases between the two germline ends. Germline loops: CDR1 LNHDA, CDR2 SQIVND (reference sequence). CDR3 sequence: CASSISRFGEIGNTIYF. The CDR3 DNA reads as TGTGCCAGTAGTATCTCGCGGTTTGGTGAGATAGGAAACACCATATATTTT.